What follows are 3 T cell receptor beta chains derived from one specimen sequenced in a study of tumor-infiltrating lymphocytes in primary liver carcinoma. TCR beta cDNA came from roughly 450 ng total RNA, primed with a constant-region primer. Investigators got TCR beta libraries out of three nested multiplex PCR rounds, done with slightly modified ARM-PCR. A C-beta reverse primer was combined with TRBV1-TRBV30 forward primers in the first two PCR rounds, and each round had around 11 cycles. TCRdb reanalysed the multiplex PCR reads using MiXCR and keeps one entry per CDR3 protein. The data show fewer than 350,000 distinct CDR3 sequences, with about 62% seen just once and about 8.4% held by the top ten. Germline DNA was also extracted, with blood RNA taken from unsorted whole blood. The sequencing sample was made of peripheral blood. The origin of the receptors is a man aged 40-50 years with primary liver carcinoma and hepatitis B virus infection.

J is TRBJ2-1 and V is TRBV5-1, with 8 bases aligning to TRBD1. J lost 7 bases, V lost 5 bases, and 14 bases had no gene match. The CDR3 covers 16 residues. Germline V gene lookup returns CDR1 SGHRS and CDR2 YFSETQ. As DNA, the CDR3 is TGCGCCAGCAGTTGGGCCGATACAGGGGGAGTGAATGAGCAGTTCTTC. Its translation: CASSWADTGGVNEQFF.

Comment on this clonotype: A much larger clone lies a single base off, so this may be a read error. This chain uses TRBV6-2 or TRBV6-3 with TRBJ2-1; 7 bases line up with TRBD2. V lost 8 bases to trimming and J lost 2 bases; unmatched junction nucleotides: 6. CDR3 size: 14 residues. CDR1 MNHEY and CDR2 SVGEGT come from the germline V gene. CDR3 sequence: CASGQRGAYNEQFF. The CDR3 region has the DNA TGTGCCAGCGGTCAACGGGGGGCCTACAATGAGCAGTTCTTC.

This clonotype has at least ten counts. The J gene is TRBJ2-7, the V gene TRBV4-2; D unclear. Germline V lookup: CDR1 LGHNA, CDR2 YNFKEQ. V was trimmed by 0 bases and J by 6 bases, leaving 18 bases between them. The CDR3 sequence is 16 residues long. DNA for the CDR3: TGTGCCAGCAGCCAAGAAATCAGCCTTATGAGGAGCGAGCAGTACTTC. This translates into CASSQEISLMRSEQYF.